This T cell receptor (beta chain) was recorded in a study of blood T cell repertoires in COVID-19. The wider study: Whether acute or convalescent, the COVID-19 samples came from the United States, Italy and Spain. T cells, B-cell-depleted T cells, or PBMCs supplied cDNA or gDNA.

Germline values: CDR1 MDHEN, CDR2 SYDVKM. This CDR3 spans 14 amino acids. With 1 base clipped from V and 4 bases from J, the junction kept 3 bases outside the gene matches. In the authors' workflow: Amplification from reference gene primers served as the basis for estimated nucleated cell counts. The method was immunoSEQ multiplex PCR; TCRdb's version includes in-frame clones alone and lacks a portion of them. V and J calls and clone size are those listed in that table; D and trimming were worked out from the DNA. The table has 20,000 to 25,000 clones, about nine tenths seen once; the top ten hold 20% to 25%.

The sample taken for sequencing was peripheral blood. The genes are TRBV28 and TRBJ1-2, with 7 nucleotides matching TRBD1. This TCR was recovered from a man in his 70s in a cohort sampled during active COVID-19. The CDR3 loop is CASSLSGQLYGYTF. The CDR3 coding sequence is TGTGCCAGCAGTTTATCGGGACAGCTCTATGGCTACACCTTC.